This TCR beta chain was profiled in a study of T-cell reconstitution after alpha-beta-depleted transplantation in children. V shed 5 bases and J 0 bases; nucleotides not matched to a gene: 13. In germline, CDR1 is MNHEY, CDR2 SVGEGT. This CDR3 spans 20 amino acids. Unique molecular identifiers were incorporated during preparation of the TCRbeta library. Each CDR3 protein is one row after TCRdb ran MiXCR on the PCR reads. The sample lists around 340,000 distinct CDR3 sequences; about an eighth were seen once. The source of this sequence is a human donor who donated a stem cell graft to a child with Fanconi anemia. The sequenced sample was PBMCs, obtained from the stem cell graft. The chain uses TRBV6-2 or TRBV6-3 and TRBJ2-1; 13 nucleotides align to TRBD2. For the CDR3, the DNA is TGTGCCAGCAGTCCACTGACTAGCGGGGGGCTTGCGCGCTCCTACAATGAGCAGTTCTTC. Its translation is CASSPLTSGGLARSYNEQFF.